The clone carrying this T cell receptor (beta chain) was picked up a small number of times. Its cognate antigen is unknown. Measured with immunoSEQ multiplex PCR; TCRdb has only the in-frame clones, and not every one. The sample gives roughly 13,000 clones, around 82% of which show up once; 25% is in the top ten. The data were taken from a study of PD-1 blockade in classical Hodgkin lymphoma. Trimming removed 1 base at V and 10 bases at J, with 12 bases between. CDR3 length: 14 amino acids. Germline CDR1 reads SGHNT; CDR2 reads YYREEE (reference sequence). Findings and limits, study-wide: Newly diagnosed patients reportedly had lower baseline TCR diversity than healthy donors. Partial responders and progressors had significantly lower baseline TCR diversity. The study found that TCR diversity rose significantly by C4D1 in CD4+ but not CD8+ cells. Those patients who began receiving nivolumab less than 1 year after ASCT had lower diversity, and they were excluded.

Exposure to brentuximab vedotin varied, and each patient had relapsed following autologous stem cell transplantation. V gene TRBV5-4 combines with J gene TRBJ1-6, with D unresolved. This sequence was found in a human donor with classical Hodgkin lymphoma. The source was peripheral blood mononuclear cells (PBMCs), collected before the second cycle of nivolumab. The CDR3 sequence: CASSLIELGSPLHF. DNA of the CDR3: TGTGCCAGCAGCTTGATCGAGCTGGGCTCACCCCTCCACTTT.